The table lists the clone carrying this T cell receptor beta chain with a few counts. These data are taken from a study of blood T cell repertoires in COVID-19. CDR1 is LNHDA and CDR2 is SQIVND in the germline V gene (reference sequence). With 6 bases clipped from V and 3 bases from J, the junction kept 3 bases outside the gene matches. The CDR3 is 13 amino acids. Using immunoSEQ multiplex PCR, the repertoire was profiled, and TCRdb retains in-frame clones only, with some absent. The sample comprises approximately 72,000 clones, about nine tenths of which are singletons, and 10% to 15% rests with the top ten.

The rearrangement joins TRBV19 to TRBJ1-1, with 8 bases aligning to TRBD1. The sample comprised peripheral blood. The receptor comes from a woman aged 55 to 70 with acute or convalescent COVID-19. In DNA form, the CDR3 reads TGTGCCAGTAGAGCACAGGGGGACACTGAAGCTTTCTTT. This translates into CASRAQGDTEAFF.